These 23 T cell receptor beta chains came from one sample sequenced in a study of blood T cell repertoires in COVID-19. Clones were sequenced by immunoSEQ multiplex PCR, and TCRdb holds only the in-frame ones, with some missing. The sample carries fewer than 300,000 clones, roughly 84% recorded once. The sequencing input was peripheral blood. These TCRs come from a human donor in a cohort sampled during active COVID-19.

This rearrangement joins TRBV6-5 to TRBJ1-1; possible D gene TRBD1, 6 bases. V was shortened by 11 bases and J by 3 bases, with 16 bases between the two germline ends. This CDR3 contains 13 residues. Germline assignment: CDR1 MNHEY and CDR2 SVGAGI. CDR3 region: CAARGGAYTEAFF. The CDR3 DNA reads TGTGCCGCCCGAGGGGGGGCATACACTGAAGCTTTCTTT.

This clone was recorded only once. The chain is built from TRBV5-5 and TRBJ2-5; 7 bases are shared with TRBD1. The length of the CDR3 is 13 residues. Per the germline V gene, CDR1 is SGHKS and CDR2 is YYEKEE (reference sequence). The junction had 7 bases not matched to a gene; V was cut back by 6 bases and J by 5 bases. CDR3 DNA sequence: TGTGCCAGCACTCGCAGGGGGAGCGAGACCCAGTACTTC. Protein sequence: CASTRRGSETQYF.

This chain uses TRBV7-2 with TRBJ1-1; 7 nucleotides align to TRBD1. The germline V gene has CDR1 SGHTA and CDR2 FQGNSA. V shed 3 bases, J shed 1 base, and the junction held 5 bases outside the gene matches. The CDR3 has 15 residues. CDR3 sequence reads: CASSLTGLGNTEAFF. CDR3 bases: TGTGCCAGCAGCTTGACAGGGCTTGGGAACACTGAAGCTTTCTTT.

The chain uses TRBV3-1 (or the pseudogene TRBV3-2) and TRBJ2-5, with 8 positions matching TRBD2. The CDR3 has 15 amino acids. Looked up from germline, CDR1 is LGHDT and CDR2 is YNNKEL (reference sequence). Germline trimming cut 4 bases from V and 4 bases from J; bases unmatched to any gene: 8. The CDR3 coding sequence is TGTGCCAGCAGCCGCCTCGGGGGGGCGGGAGAGACCCAGTACTTC. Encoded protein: CASSRLGGAGETQYF.

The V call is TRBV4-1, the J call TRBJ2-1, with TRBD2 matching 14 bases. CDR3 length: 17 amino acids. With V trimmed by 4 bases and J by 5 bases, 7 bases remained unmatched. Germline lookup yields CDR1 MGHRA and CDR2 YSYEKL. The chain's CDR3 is CASSPDPGLAGDNEQFF. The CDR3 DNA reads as TGCGCCAGCAGCCCGGATCCGGGACTAGCGGGGGACAATGAGCAGTTCTTC.

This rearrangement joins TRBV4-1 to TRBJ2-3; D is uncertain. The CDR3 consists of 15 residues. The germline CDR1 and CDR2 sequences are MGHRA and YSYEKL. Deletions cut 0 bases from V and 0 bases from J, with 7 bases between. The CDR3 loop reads CASSQDYVSTDTQYF. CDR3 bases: TGCGCCAGCAGCCAAGATTATGTCAGCACAGATACGCAGTATTTT.

The CDR3 sequence is CASSLQAGGSYEQYF. In nucleotides, the CDR3 is TGTGCCAGCAGTCTACAAGCGGGGGGCTCCTACGAGCAGTACTTC. The chain links TRBV6-6 to TRBJ2-7; 9 nucleotides agree with TRBD2. The CDR3 spans 15 residues. Germline V gives CDR1 MNHNY, CDR2 SVGAGI (reference sequence). V shed 5 bases and J 0 bases; nucleotides not matched to a gene: 5.

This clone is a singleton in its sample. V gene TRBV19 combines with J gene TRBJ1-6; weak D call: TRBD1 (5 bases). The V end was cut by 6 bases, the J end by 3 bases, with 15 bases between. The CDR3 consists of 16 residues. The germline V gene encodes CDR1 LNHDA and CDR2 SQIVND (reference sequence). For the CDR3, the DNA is TGTGCCAGTAGGGGGGACGGAGGGGTCTATAATTCACCCCTCCACTTT. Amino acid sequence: CASRGDGGVYNSPLHF.

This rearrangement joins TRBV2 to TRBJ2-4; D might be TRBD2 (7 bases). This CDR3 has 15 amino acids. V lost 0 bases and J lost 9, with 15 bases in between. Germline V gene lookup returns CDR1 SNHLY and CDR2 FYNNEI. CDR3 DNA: TGTGCCAGCAGTGAAGCGGGTGGGGGGGCCTTCATTCAGTACTTC. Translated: CASSEAGGGAFIQYF.

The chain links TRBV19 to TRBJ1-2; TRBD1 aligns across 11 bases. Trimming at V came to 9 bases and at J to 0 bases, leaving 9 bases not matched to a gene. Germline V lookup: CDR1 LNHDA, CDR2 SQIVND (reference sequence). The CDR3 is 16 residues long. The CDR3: CARKDRGPLANYGYTF. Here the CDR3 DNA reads TGTGCCAGGAAGGACAGGGGGCCCTTAGCTAACTATGGCTACACCTTC.

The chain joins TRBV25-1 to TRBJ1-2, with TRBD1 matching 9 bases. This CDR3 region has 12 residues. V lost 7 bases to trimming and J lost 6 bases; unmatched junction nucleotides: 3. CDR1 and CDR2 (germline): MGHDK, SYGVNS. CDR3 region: CASNRGLDGYTF. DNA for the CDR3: TGTGCCAGCAACAGGGGGCTAGATGGCTACACCTTC.

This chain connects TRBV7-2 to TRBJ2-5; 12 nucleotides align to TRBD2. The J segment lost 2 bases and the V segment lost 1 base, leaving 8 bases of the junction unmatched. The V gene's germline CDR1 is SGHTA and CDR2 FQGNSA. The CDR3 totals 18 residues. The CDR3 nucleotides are TGTGCCAGCAGCTTAGTTTCTACTAGCGGGGGGTCTCAAGAGACCCAGTACTTC. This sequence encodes CASSLVSTSGGSQETQYF.

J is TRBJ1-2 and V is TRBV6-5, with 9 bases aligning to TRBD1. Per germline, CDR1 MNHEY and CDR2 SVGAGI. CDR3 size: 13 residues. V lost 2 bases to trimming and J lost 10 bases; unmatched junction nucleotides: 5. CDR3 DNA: TGTGCCAGCAGTTACGGGGACAGGGTTGTCTACACCTTC. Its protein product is CASSYGDRVVYTF.

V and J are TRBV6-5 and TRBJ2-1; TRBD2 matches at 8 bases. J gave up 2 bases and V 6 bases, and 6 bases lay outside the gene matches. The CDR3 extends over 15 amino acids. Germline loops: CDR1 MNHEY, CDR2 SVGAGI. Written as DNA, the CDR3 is TGTGCCAGCAGAAAGGGGGGACTAGCCTACAATGAGCAGTTCTTC. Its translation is CASRKGGLAYNEQFF.

The CDR3 here is CASSGGSGGTDTQYF. The CDR3 nucleotides are TGCGCCAGCAGTGGAGGGTCAGGGGGCACAGATACGCAGTATTTT. The gene calls are TRBV10-1 and TRBJ2-3; possible D gene TRBD1, 6 bases. The CDR3 spans 15 residues. The V end lost 4 bases, the J end lost 1 base, and 12 bases lay between the germline ends. Germline CDR1 is WNHNN and CDR2 is SYGVQD (reference sequence).

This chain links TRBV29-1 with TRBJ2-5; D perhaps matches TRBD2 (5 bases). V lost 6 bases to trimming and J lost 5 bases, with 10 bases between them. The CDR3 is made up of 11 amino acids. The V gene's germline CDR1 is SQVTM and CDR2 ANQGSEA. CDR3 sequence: CSVEAPETQYF. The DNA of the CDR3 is TGCAGCGTGGAGGCCCCCGAGACCCAGTACTTC.

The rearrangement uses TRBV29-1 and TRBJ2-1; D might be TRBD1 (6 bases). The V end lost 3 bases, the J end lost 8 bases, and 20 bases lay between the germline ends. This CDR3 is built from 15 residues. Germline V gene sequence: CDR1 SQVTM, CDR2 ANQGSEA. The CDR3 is CSVEIQGRWVDEQFF. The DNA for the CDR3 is TGCAGCGTTGAGATACAGGGCAGGTGGGTCGATGAGCAGTTCTTC.

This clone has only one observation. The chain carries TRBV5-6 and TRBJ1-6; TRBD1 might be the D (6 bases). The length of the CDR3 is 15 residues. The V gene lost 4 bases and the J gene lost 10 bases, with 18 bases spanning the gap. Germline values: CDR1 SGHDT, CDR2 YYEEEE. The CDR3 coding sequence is TGTGCCAGCAGCCCCCGGACAGAGTTCGGATCACCCCTCCACTTT. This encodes CASSPRTEFGSPLHF.

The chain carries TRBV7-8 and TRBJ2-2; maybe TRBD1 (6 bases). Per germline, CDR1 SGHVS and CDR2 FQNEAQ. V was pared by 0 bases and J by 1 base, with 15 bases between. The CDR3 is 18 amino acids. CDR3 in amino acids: CASSLAYGGVRNTGELFF. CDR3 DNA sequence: TGTGCCAGCAGCTTAGCTTATGGGGGCGTAAGGAACACCGGGGAGCTGTTTTTT.

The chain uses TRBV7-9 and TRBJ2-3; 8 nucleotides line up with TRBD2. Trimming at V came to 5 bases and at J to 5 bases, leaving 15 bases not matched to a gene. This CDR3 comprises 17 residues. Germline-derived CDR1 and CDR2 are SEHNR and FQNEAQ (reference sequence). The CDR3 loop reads CASSTRLSGKFLDTQYF. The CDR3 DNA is TGTGCCAGCAGCACGAGACTTAGCGGGAAATTTCTAGATACGCAGTATTTT.

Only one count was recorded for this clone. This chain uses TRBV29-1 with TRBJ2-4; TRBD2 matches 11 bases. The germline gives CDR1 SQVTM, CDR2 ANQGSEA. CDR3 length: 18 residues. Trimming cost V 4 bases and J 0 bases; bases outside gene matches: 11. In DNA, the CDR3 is TGCAGCGTTGTTCCGGGACTAGCGGAAGACCTAGCCAAAAACATTCAGTACTTC. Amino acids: CSVVPGLAEDLAKNIQYF.

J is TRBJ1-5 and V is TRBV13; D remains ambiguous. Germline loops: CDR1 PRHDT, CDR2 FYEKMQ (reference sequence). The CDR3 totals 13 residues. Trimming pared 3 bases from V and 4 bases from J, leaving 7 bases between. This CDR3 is CASSFNQNQPQHF. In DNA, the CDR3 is TGTGCCAGCAGCTTTAATCAGAATCAGCCCCAGCATTTT.

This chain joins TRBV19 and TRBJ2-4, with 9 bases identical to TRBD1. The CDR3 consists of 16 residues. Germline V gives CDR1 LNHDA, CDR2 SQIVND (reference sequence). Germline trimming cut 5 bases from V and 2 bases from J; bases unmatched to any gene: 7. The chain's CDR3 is CASSVQGAGTKNIQYF. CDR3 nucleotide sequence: TGTGCCAGTAGTGTACAGGGGGCAGGAACCAAAAACATTCAGTACTTC.